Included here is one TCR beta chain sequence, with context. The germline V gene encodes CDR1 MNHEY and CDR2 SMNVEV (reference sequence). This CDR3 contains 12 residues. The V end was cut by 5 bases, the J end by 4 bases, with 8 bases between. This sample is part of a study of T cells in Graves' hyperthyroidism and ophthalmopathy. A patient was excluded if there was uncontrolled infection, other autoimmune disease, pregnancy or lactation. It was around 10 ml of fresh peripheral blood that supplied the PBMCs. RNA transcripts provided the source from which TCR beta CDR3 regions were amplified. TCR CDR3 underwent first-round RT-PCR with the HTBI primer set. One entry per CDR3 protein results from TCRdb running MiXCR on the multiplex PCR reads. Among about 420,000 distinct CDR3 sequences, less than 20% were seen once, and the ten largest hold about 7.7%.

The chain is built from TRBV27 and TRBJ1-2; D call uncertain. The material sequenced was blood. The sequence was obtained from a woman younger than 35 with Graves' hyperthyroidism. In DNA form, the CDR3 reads TGTGCCAGCAGTCCTAAGGGCTATGGCTACACCTTC. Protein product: CASSPKGYGYTF.